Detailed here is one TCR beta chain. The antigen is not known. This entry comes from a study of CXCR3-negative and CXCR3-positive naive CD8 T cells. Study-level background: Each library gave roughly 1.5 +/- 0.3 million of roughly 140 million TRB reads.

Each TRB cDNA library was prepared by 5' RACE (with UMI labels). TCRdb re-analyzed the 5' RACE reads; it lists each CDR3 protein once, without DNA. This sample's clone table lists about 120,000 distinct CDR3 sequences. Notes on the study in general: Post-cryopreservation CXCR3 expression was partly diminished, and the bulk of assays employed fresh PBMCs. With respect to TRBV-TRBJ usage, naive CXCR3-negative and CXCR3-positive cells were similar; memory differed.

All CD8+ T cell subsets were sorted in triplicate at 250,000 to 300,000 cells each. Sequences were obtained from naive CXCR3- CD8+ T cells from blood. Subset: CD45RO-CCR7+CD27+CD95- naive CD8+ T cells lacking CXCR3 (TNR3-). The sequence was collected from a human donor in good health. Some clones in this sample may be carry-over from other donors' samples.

This CDR3 reads CAATGTGTPDTQYF. The chain links TRBV10-2 to TRBJ2-3; the D call from TCRdb, TRBD1, cannot be confirmed without DNA. CDR1 is WSHSY and CDR2 is SAAADI in the germline V gene. The CDR3 extends over 14 amino acids.